The entry that follows covers one T cell receptor beta chain sequence. This clonotype was seen only a few times. Which antigen it targets is not known. Base qualities are not recorded, but no much larger clone differs from it by a single base. The data belong to a study of T cell repertoires in cytomegalovirus infection (dated by TCRdb to between 2018 and 2021). Describing the broader study: Because public TCR beta signatures pointed to carriage of CMV infection together with the matching HLA type, the HLA type of each donor mattered for the analysis.

Sequencing used an Illumina HiSeq 1500. TCRdb took the public reads, trimmed them with fastp at Q25, ran MiXCR for clone calling and kept in-frame beta chains. Duplicate CDR3 protein sequences are folded into a single record with the most common DNA and genes. The sample table shows 600,000 to 800,000 distinct CDR3 sequences, and about 24% are seen once. Clones ranked in the top ten supply roughly 8% of the sample. From a lookup of the germline V gene, CDR1 and CDR2 are SQVTM and ANQGSEA. V lost 1 base and J lost 3 bases; the stretch between them is 6 bases long. The cysteine opens and the phenylalanine closes a CDR3 of 12 amino acids. Left in the record is the CDR3 DNA by itself, 36 bases read in frame from the first base. What the research found in general, with its limitations: Cumulative frequency of public TCR beta family members discriminated carriers of CMV infection plus the relevant HLA type in this cohort and an independent approximately 400-donor cohort. The ex vivo response was dominated by HLA-C-restricted CMV-specific TCR beta clonotypes, and the single most frequent clonotype in two of eight donors was supplied by these HLA-C-restricted clonotypes.

The specimen sequenced was CD8+ T cells from PBMCs. This receptor was taken from a human donor in good health (CMV status not recorded). Some clones in this sample may be carry-over from other donors' samples. The chain joins TRBV29-1 to TRBJ1-1, with the D gene too uncertain to name. The nucleotide sequence reads TGCAGCGTTGAAGGGTTCCACACTGAAGCTTTCTTT. It is translated as CSVEGFHTEAFF.